The 20 T cell receptor beta chains in this list originate from one sample, sequenced in a study of blood T cell repertoires in COVID-19. Data came from immunoSEQ multiplex PCR; TCRdb stores just in-frame clones and leaves some out. The sample lists around 160,000 clones; over 80% were seen once. The sequencing sample was made of peripheral blood. The receptors were sampled from a man older than 75 with acute or convalescent COVID-19.

The V gene is TRBV30, the J gene TRBJ1-6; 9 bases are shared with TRBD1. Looked up from germline, CDR1 is GTSNPN and CDR2 is SVGIG (reference sequence). The CDR3 runs 13 residues. The V and J ends lost 5 bases and 6 bases, in that order; junction bases with no gene match: 2. CDR3 coding DNA: TGTGCCTGGGACAGGGGGGGTAATTCACCCCTCCACTTT. The encoded protein is CAWDRGGNSPLHF. Full variable domain (missing parts from reference TRBV30 and TRBJ1-6): SQTIHQWPATLVQPVGSPLSLECTVEGTSNPNLYWYRQAAGRGLQLLFYSVGIGQISSEVPQNLSASRPQDRQFILSSKKLLLSDSGFYLCAWDRGGNSPLHFGNGTRLTVT.

V usage is TRBV7-3 and J usage is TRBJ2-3; 10 bases line up with TRBD1. Trimming removed 0 bases from V and 3 bases from J; junction bases left unmatched: 0. Germline V lookup: CDR1 SGHTA, CDR2 FQGTGA. There are 15 residues in the CDR3. The CDR3 DNA reads as TGTGCCAGCAGCTTAACGGGACAGGGGACAGATACGCAGTATTTT. Protein: CASSLTGQGTDTQYF.

The rearrangement uses TRBV15 and TRBJ1-1, with 11 bases fitting TRBD1. Germline-derived CDR1 and CDR2 are LNHNV and YYDKDF (reference sequence). The junction had 1 base not matched to a gene; V was cut back by 0 bases and J by 4 bases. The CDR3 totals 15 residues. CDR3 DNA: TGTGCCACCAGCAGAGACGGGACAGGGGGCACTGAAGCTTTCTTT. Protein: CATSRDGTGGTEAFF.

The count of this clone is one. The V call is TRBV7-8, the J call TRBJ2-1; 9 bases align to TRBD2. The V and J ends lost 5 bases and 3 bases, in that order; junction bases with no gene match: 11. The CDR3 is 17 amino acids. CDR1 is SGHVS and CDR2 is FQNEAQ in the germline V gene. Here the CDR3 DNA reads TGTGCCAGCAGCCTAATGGGACTAGCTAATTTCTACAATGAGCAGTTCTTC. This translates into CASSLMGLANFYNEQFF.

The DNA for the CDR3 is TGCGCCAGCAGCCAAGAGGAGCGGGGCTCCTACAATGAGCAGTTCTTC. This gives the protein CASSQEERGSYNEQFF. This chain joins TRBV4-1 and TRBJ2-1; 7 positions agree with TRBD2. Per the germline V gene, CDR1 is MGHRA and CDR2 is YSYEKL. This CDR3 is 16 amino acids long. The J segment lost 0 bases and the V segment lost 0 bases, leaving 2 bases of the junction unmatched.

This chain links TRBV2 with TRBJ2-6; D gene uncertain. V was pared by 2 bases and J by 2 bases, with 7 bases between. CDR1 is SNHLY, CDR2 FYNNEI, per germline. This CDR3 is built from 15 residues. For the CDR3, the DNA is TGTGCCAGCAGTGAACAGGCGCCTGGGGCCAACGTCCTGACTTTC. Translated, it gives CASSEQAPGANVLTF.

V usage is TRBV6-4 and J usage is TRBJ2-7; D ambiguous. The CDR3 loop spans 13 amino acids. V dropped 5 bases and J dropped 0 bases, with 8 bases sitting between them. Germline assignment: CDR1 MRHNA and CDR2 SNTAGT. The CDR3 region is CASSPEASYEQYF. CDR3 in DNA: TGTGCCAGCAGTCCTGAGGCCTCCTACGAGCAGTACTTC.

The chain couples TRBV7-2 to TRBJ2-1, with 8 bases fitting TRBD2. The V gene's germline CDR1 is SGHTA and CDR2 FQGNSA. The J segment lost 5 bases and the V segment lost 2 bases, leaving 8 bases of the junction unmatched. The CDR3 runs to 16 residues. Here the CDR3 DNA reads TGTGCCAGCAGCTTATCCTCGGGAGGGAAGAACAATGAGCAGTTCTTC. It yields the protein CASSLSSGGKNNEQFF.

This chain joins TRBV7-9 and TRBJ2-1, with a tentative D call TRBD1 (7 bases). Trimming took 6 bases from V and 6 from J, leaving 18 bases between them. In germline, CDR1 is SEHNR, CDR2 FQNEAQ (reference sequence). The CDR3 has 15 amino acids. The CDR3 here is CASSAPQGGRNEQFF. The CDR3 nucleotides are TGTGCCAGCAGTGCGCCGCAGGGGGGTCGCAATGAGCAGTTCTTC.

The chain joins TRBV5-4 to TRBJ1-1; D possibly corresponds to TRBD1 (6 bases). Trimming stripped 4 bases from V and 2 bases from J, with 15 bases between. The V gene's germline CDR1 is SGHNT and CDR2 YYREEE (reference sequence). This CDR3 contains 15 residues. The CDR3 region is CASSQWDTRNTEAFF. The CDR3 bases are TGTGCCAGCAGCCAATGGGACACCAGAAACACTGAAGCTTTCTTT.

This CDR3 is CASSRTGIPWTTEAFF. The CDR3 nucleotides are TGTGCCAGCAGTCGAACCGGGATCCCCTGGACCACTGAAGCTTTCTTT. This sequence joins TRBV6-4 and TRBJ1-1; D is uncertain. V was clipped by 5 bases and J by 4 bases, with 20 bases between them. CDR1 is MRHNA and CDR2 is SNTAGT in the germline V gene. The CDR3 length is 16 residues.

This clone showed up just once. This sequence joins TRBV27 and TRBJ1-1; D may be TRBD1 (6 bases). Germline V gene sequence: CDR1 MNHEY, CDR2 SMNVEV (reference sequence). V lost 5 bases and J 5 bases, leaving 12 bases between the germline ends. The CDR3 runs to 13 residues. DNA of the CDR3: TGTGCCAGCAGTCCAAGGGGGGGGACTGAAGCTTTCTTT. This codes for CASSPRGGTEAFF.

The chain links TRBV5-1 to TRBJ2-5, with D tentatively TRBD1 (5 bases). The germline V gene encodes CDR1 SGHRS and CDR2 YFSETQ. The CDR3 runs 15 residues. Deletions cut 0 bases from V and 0 bases from J, with 9 bases between. The CDR3 DNA reads as TGCGCCAGCAGCTTGGGACAGCGTAACCAAGAGACCCAGTACTTC. It is translated as CASSLGQRNQETQYF.

The chain links TRBV6-5 to TRBJ2-5; TRBD2 matches at 12 bases. The germline V gene has CDR1 MNHEY and CDR2 SVGAGI. V shed 8 bases, J shed 5 bases, and the junction held 6 bases outside the gene matches. This CDR3 is built from 14 residues. The CDR3 nucleotides are TGTGCCAGCGTGGCCGGGACTAGCGGGGAGACCCAGTACTTC. This gives the protein CASVAGTSGETQYF.

This chain joins TRBV5-4 and TRBJ1-2; D uncertain. V was clipped by 2 bases and J by 2 bases, with 7 bases between them. Germline V lookup: CDR1 SGHNT, CDR2 YYREEE (reference sequence). The CDR3 extends over 13 amino acids. The CDR3 coding sequence is TGTGCCAGCAGCTTATCCAGGAACTATGGCTACACCTTC. This codes for CASSLSRNYGYTF.

V and J are TRBV2 and TRBJ2-5; TRBD1 matches 10 bases. CDR3 length: 15 residues. J gave up 5 bases and V 6 bases, and 9 bases lay outside the gene matches. CDR1 is SNHLY and CDR2 is FYNNEI in the germline V gene. CDR3 DNA sequence: TGTGCCAGCAGGGATCGGACAGGGGGGAGGGAGACCCAGTACTTC. Its translation is CASRDRTGGRETQYF.

The chain employs TRBV6-5 and TRBJ1-5; 7 positions match TRBD1. V gave up 5 bases and J gave up 2 bases; unmatched junction bases: 3. The CDR3 runs 14 residues. Germline V CDR1 and CDR2: MNHEY, SVGAGI. The CDR3 DNA sequence: TGTGCCAGCAGTAACAGGGGCGGCAATCAGCCCCAGCATTTT. Translation gives CASSNRGGNQPQHF.

This clone was counted a few times. V gene TRBV10-3 combines with J gene TRBJ1-1; the match to TRBD1 covers 10 bases. Trimming at V came to 10 bases and at J to 4 bases, leaving 6 bases not matched to a gene. The CDR3 runs to 13 residues. Germline CDR1 ENHRY, CDR2 SYGVKD. Here the CDR3 reads CATRQGAPTEAFF. The CDR3 nucleotides read TGTGCCACCAGACAGGGGGCGCCCACTGAAGCTTTCTTT.

This clone appeared a single time. V is TRBV9 and J is TRBJ1-1; 8 positions match TRBD1. After removal of 2 bases from V and 3 bases from J, the junction contained 6 bases not matched to a gene. CDR3 length: 15 residues. From germline, CDR1 is SGDLS and CDR2 YYNGEE. CDR3 residues: CASSVFQGADTEAFF. CDR3 nucleotides: TGTGCCAGCAGCGTGTTCCAGGGGGCCGACACTGAAGCTTTCTTT.

As regards this clone: This CDR3 is also generated by other DNA sequences in the sample. Written as DNA, the CDR3 is TGTGCCAGCAGCGCCGGGGGGAGTCAAGAGACCCAGTACTTC. Its protein is CASSAGGSQETQYF. The chain recombines TRBV5-4 with TRBJ2-5; 7 nucleotides match TRBD2. The CDR3 consists of 14 residues. V lost 4 bases to trimming and J lost 2 bases; unmatched junction nucleotides: 5. Germline V gene sequence: CDR1 SGHNT, CDR2 YYREEE (reference sequence).